This TCR beta chain was profiled in a study of cytomegalovirus exposure and HLA in healthy donors. This clone has just a few counts. Vbeta (60) and Jbeta (13) primers were used in the PCR. TCRdb's table, derived via immunoSEQ multiplex PCR, lists solely in-frame clones and lacks some. The data show 110,000 or so clones, 70% to 85% seen once. The length of the CDR3 is 13 residues. Trimming removed 6 bases at V and 8 bases at J, with 16 bases between. From germline, CDR1 is WSHSY and CDR2 SAAADI. This receptor was taken from a woman between 18 and 29 years old in good health and CMV-seronegative. The chain joins TRBV10-2 to TRBJ1-1, with D unresolved. Sequenced material: PBMCs. CDR3 in DNA: TGCGCCAGCAGCCCCCCAGGTTCTCCGGAAGCTTTCTTT. Translated: CASSPPGSPEAFF.